This paragraph covers one TCR beta chain sequence. The antigen is not known. The data derive from a study of blood T cells in healthy people across ages. Germline loops: CDR1 SGDLS, CDR2 YYNGEE. The CDR3 runs to 15 residues. Trimming at V came to 3 bases and at J to 7 bases, leaving 6 bases not matched to a gene. Isolated PBMCs totaled at least 6.5 million in each sample. Together with a sample-barcoded 5' primer, a J-beta primer mix was included in a second PCR lasting about 7 to 12 cycles. TCRdb passed the 5' RACE reads through MiXCR, listing each CDR3 protein once. The sample records just under 900,000 distinct CDR3 sequences, 29% being singletons. Study-wide results and limits: As naive T cell percentage varied, TCR beta diversity correlated strongly with it. Roughly linearly, TCR beta diversity per million T cells fell as age increased.

This chain connects TRBV9 to TRBJ1-6, with TRBD1 identical over 8 bases. The source of this sequence is a woman aged 80 or older in good health. Input material: blood. DNA for the CDR3: TGTGCCAGCAGCGCGCAGGGGGCCTCGAATTCACCCCTCCACTTT. It yields the protein CASSAQGASNSPLHF.